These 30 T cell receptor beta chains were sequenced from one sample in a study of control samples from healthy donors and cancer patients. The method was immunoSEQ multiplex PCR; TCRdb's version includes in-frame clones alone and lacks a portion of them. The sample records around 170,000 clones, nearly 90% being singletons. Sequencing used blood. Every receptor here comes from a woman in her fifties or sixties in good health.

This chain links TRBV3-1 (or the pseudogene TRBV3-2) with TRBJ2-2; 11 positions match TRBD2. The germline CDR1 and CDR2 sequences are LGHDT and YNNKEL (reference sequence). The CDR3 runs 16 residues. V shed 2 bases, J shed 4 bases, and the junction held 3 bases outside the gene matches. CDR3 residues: CASSQFSGRVTGELFF. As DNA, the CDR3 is TGTGCCAGCAGCCAATTTAGCGGGAGGGTCACCGGGGAGCTGTTTTTT.

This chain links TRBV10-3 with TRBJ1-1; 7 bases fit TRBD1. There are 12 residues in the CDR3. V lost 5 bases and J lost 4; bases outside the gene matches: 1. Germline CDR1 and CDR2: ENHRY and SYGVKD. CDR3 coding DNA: TGTGCCATCAGTTCAGGGGGCACTGAAGCTTTCTTT. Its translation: CAISSGGTEAFF.

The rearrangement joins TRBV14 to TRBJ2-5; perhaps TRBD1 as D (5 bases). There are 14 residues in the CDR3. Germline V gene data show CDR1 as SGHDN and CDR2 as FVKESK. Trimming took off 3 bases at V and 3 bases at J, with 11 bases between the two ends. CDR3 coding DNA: TGTGCCAGCAGCCAGACAGTTGTTAAAGAGACCCAGTACTTC. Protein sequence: CASSQTVVKETQYF.

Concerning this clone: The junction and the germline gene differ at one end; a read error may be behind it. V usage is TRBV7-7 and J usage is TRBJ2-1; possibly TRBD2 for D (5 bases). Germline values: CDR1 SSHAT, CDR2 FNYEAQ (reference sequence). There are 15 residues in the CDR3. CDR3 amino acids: CASSPLSIGNNEQFF. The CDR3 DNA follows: TGTGCTAGCAGCCCCTTGTCAATCGGGAACAATGAGCAGTTCTTC.

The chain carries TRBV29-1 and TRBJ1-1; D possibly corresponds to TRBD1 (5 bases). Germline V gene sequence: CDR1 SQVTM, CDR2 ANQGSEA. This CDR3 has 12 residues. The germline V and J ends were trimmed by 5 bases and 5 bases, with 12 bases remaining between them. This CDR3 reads CSVLVGGTEAFF. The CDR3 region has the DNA TGCAGCGTTCTGGTCGGGGGGACTGAAGCTTTCTTT.

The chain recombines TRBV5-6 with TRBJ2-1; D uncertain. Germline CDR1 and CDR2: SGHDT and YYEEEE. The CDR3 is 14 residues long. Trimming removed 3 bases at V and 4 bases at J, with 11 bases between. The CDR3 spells CASSWGGLYNEQFF. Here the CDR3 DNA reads TGTGCCAGCAGCTGGGGTGGGCTATACAATGAGCAGTTCTTC.

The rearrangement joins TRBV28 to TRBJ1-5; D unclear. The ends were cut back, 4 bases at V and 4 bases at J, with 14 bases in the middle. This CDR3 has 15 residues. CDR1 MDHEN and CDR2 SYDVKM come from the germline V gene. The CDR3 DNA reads TGTGCCAGCAGTTATGTAGACTCATGGAATCAGCCCCAGCATTTT. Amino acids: CASSYVDSWNQPQHF.

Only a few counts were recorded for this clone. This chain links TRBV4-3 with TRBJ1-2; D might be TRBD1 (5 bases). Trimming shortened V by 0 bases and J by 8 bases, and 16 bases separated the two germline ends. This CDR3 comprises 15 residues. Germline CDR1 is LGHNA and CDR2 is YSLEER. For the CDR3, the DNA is TGCGCCAGCAGCCAAGATCGGGTTCCCTCAGGGGGCTACACCTTC. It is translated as CASSQDRVPSGGYTF.

The CDR3 bases are TGTGCCAGCAGCTTACAGGGGGGGAATGAGCAGTTCTTC. Protein product: CASSLQGGNEQFF. The chain combines TRBV7-3 with TRBJ2-1; D is perhaps TRBD1 or TRBD2 (7 bases each). Germline V gene lookup returns CDR1 SGHTA and CDR2 FQGTGA. The CDR3 has 13 amino acids. V was cut by 2 bases and J by 7 bases, with 9 bases left in between.

In DNA form, the CDR3 reads TGTGCCGCGGGCTCCAATGAAAAACTGTTTTTT. Protein: CAAGSNEKLFF. The V and J genes are TRBV3-1 (or the pseudogene TRBV3-2) and TRBJ1-4; D call uncertain. From germline, CDR1 is LGHDT and CDR2 YNNKEL (reference sequence). The CDR3 sequence is 11 residues long. V was shortened by 11 bases and J by 5 bases, with 9 bases between the two germline ends.

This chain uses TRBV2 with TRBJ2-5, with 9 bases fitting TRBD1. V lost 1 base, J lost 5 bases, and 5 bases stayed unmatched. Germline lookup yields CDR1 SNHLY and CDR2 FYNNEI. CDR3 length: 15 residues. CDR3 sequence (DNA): TGTGCCAGCAGTGAAGTGACAGGGGGGTGGGAGACCCAGTACTTC. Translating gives CASSEVTGGWETQYF.

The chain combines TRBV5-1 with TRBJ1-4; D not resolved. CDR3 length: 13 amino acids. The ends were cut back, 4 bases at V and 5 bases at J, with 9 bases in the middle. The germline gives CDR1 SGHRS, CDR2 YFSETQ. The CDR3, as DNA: TGCGCCAGCAGCGCTGGATTAAATGAAAAACTGTTTTTT. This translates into CASSAGLNEKLFF.

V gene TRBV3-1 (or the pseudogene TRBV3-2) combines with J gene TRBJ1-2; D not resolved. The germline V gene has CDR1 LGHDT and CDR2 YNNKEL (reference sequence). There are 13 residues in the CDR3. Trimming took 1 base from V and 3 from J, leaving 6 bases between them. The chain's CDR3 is CASSQGAYYGYTF. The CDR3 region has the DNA TGTGCCAGCAGCCAAGGGGCCTACTATGGCTACACCTTC.

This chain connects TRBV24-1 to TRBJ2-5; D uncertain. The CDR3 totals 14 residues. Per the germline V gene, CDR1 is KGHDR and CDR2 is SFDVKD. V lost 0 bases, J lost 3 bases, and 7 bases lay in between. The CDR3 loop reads CATSDLRTEETQYF. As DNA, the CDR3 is TGTGCCACCAGTGATTTGCGCACCGAAGAGACCCAGTACTTC.

The DNA for the CDR3 is TGTGCCAGCAGCTTAGGCCGACAGGGGCCCTATCGTCCCCAGCATTTT. It codes for CASSLGRQGPYRPQHF. V gene TRBV7-9 combines with J gene TRBJ1-5; 8 positions agree with TRBD1. Germline V gives CDR1 SEHNR, CDR2 FQNEAQ (reference sequence). J was trimmed by 10 bases and V by 1 base; bases with no gene match: 12. The CDR3 is 16 amino acids.

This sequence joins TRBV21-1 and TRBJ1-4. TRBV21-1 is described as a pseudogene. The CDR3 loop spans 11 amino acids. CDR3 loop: CASPENEKLFF. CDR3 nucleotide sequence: TGTGCCAGCCCCGAAAATGAAAAACTGTTTTTT.

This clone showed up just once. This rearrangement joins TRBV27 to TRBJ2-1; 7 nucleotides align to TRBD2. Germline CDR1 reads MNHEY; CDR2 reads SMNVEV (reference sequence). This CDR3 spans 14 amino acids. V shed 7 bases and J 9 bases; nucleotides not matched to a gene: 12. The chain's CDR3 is CASTPPGGRSEQFF. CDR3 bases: TGTGCCAGCACGCCTCCGGGGGGACGGAGTGAGCAGTTCTTC.

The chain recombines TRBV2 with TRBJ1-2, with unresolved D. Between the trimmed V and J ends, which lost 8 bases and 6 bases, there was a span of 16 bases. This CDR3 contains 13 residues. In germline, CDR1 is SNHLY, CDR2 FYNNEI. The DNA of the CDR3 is TGTGCCAGCTGGAGACACGGCTCTAATGGCTACACCTTC. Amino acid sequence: CASWRHGSNGYTF.

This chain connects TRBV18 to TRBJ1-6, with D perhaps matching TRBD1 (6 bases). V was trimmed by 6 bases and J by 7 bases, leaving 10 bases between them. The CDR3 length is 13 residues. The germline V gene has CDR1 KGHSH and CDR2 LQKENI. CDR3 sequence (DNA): TGTGCCAGCTCCCCCGGGGGCAATTCACCCCTCCACTTT. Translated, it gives CASSPGGNSPLHF.

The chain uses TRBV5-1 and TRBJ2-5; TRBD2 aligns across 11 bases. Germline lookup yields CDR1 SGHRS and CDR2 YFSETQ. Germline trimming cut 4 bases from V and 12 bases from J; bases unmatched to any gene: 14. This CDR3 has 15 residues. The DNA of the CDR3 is TGCGCCAGCAGCCCGGGGCGGCTAGCGGGGGGCCACGAGTACTTC. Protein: CASSPGRLAGGHEYF.

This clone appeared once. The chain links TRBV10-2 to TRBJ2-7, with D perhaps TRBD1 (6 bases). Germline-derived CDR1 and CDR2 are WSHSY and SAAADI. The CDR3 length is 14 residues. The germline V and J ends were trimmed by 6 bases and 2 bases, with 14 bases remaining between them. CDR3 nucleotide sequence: TGCGCCAGCAGGGACATTGGGGGCCCCTACGAGCAGTACTTC. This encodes CASRDIGGPYEQYF.

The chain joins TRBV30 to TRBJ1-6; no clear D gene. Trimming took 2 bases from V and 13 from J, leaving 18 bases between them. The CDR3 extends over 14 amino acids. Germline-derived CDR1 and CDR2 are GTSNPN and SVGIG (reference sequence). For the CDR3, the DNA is TGTGCCTGGAGTACGGAGGCGGCCCCGGAGCCCCTCCACTTT. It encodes CAWSTEAAPEPLHF.

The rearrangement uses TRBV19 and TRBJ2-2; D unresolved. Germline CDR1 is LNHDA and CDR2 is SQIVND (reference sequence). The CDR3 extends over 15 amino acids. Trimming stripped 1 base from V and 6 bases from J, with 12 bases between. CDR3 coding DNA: TGTGCCAGTAGTATAGTTACGACCCGCGCCGGGGAGCTGTTTTTT. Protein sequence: CASSIVTTRAGELFF. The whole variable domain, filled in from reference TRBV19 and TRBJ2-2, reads DGGITQSPKYLFRKEGQNVTLSCEQNLNHDAMYWYRQDPGQGLRLIYYSQIVNDFQKGDIAEGYSVSREKKESFPLTVTSAQKNPTAFYLCASSIVTTRAGELFFGEGSRLTVL.

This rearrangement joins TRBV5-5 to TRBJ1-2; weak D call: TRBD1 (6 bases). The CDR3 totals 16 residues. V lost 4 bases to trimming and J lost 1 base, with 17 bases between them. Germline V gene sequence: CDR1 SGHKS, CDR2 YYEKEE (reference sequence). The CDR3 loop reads CASSPWWGAGNYGYTF. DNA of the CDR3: TGTGCCAGCAGCCCTTGGTGGGGGGCCGGTAACTATGGCTACACCTTC. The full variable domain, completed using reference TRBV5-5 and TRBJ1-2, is DAGVTQSPTHLIKTRGQQVTLRCSPISGHKSVSWYQQVLGQGPQFIFQYYEKEERGRGNFPDRFSARQFPNYSSELNVNALLLGDSALYLCASSPWWGAGNYGYTFGSGTRLTVV.

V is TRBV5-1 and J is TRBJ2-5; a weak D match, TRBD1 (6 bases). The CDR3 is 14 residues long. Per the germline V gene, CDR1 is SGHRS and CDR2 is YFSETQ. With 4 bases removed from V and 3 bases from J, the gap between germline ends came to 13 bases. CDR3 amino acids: CASSLAGQKETQYF. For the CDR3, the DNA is TGCGCCAGCAGCCTGGCCGGACAGAAAGAGACCCAGTACTTC.

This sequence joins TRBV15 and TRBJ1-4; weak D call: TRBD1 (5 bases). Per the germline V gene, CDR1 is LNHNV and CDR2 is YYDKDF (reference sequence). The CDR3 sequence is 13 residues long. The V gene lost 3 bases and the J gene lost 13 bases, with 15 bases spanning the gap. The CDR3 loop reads CATSREPREGLFF. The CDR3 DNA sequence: TGTGCCACCAGCAGGGAGCCCAGGGAGGGACTGTTTTTT.

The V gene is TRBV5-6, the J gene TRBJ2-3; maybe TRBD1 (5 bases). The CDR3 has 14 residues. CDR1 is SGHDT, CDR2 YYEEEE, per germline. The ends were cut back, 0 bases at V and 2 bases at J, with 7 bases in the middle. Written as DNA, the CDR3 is TGTGCCAGCAGCTTGGGGACACTCACAGATACGCAGTATTTT. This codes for CASSLGTLTDTQYF.

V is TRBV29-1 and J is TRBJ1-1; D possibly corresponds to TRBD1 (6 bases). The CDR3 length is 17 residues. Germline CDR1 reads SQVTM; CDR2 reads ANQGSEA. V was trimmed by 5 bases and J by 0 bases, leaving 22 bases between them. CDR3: CSVSIPGQTPLNTEAFF. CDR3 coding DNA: TGCAGCGTTAGCATACCGGGACAAACTCCTCTGAACACTGAAGCTTTCTTT.

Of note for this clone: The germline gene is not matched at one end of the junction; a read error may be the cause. The CDR3 nucleotides read TGTGCCAGCAGTGAAGCGCAGGGTAAGCCCGTCTTC. Residues: CASSEAQGKPVF. This sequence joins TRBV6-1 and TRBJ2-7; the D gene is possibly TRBD1 (5 bases). The CDR3 sequence is 12 residues long. The germline V gene encodes CDR1 MNHNS and CDR2 SASEGT.

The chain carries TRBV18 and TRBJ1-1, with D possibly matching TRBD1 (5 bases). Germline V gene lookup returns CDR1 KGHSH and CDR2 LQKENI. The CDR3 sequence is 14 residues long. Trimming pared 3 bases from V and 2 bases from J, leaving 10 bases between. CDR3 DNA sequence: TGTGCCAGCTCACCGGGGAGGGGCAACACTGAAGCTTTCTTT. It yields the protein CASSPGRGNTEAFF.